These T cell receptor beta chains were read from a single sample in a study of blood T cell repertoires in COVID-19. Sequencing used immunoSEQ multiplex PCR; TCRdb keeps in-frame clones, though not all of them. The sample contains under 250,000 clones, approximately 86% of which appear only once. Material: peripheral blood. Receptors were obtained from a man aged 35 to 55 with acute or convalescent COVID-19. CDR3s include the opening cysteine and the closing phenylalanine or tryptophan. D genes are given only for firm matches. Clone size, where shown, is once, few, many, or a class for clones that have expanded.

V	D	size	J	CDR3	DNA
TRBV10-3	-	-	TRBJ2-4	CAISEPGSKNIQYF	TGTGCCATCAGTGAACCAGGTTCGAAAAACATTCAGTACTTC
TRBV7-9	-	-	TRBJ1-1	CASSLGGLSEAFF	TGTGCCAGCAGCTTAGGAGGTCTTTCTGAAGCTTTCTTT
TRBV7-9	-	-	TRBJ2-1	CASSPPRADLGNEQFF	TGTGCCAGCAGCCCCCCGAGGGCCGACCTCGGGAATGAGCAGTTCTTC
TRBV30	TRBD1	-	TRBJ2-7	CAWRRTGVTYEQYF	TGTGCCTGGAGACGGACAGGGGTGACCTACGAGCAGTACTTC
TRBV5-1	TRBD2	-	TRBJ2-5	CASSLARTSEGEETQYF	TGCGCCAGCAGCTTGGCTCGGACTAGCGAGGGTGAAGAGACCCAGTACTTC
TRBV7-9	TRBD1	-	TRBJ1-4	CASSGRDRGGEKLFF	TGTGCCAGCAGCGGCCGGGACAGGGGAGGTGAAAAACTGTTTTTT
TRBV7-3	TRBD2	-	TRBJ2-2	CASSLLAGSGGELFF	TGTGCCAGCAGCTTACTAGCGGGATCGGGCGGGGAGCTGTTTTTT
TRBV5-4	-	-	TRBJ2-5	CASSLGPLGAEETQYF	TGTGCCAGCAGCTTGGGTCCCTTGGGGGCCGAGGAGACCCAGTACTTC
TRBV7-6	TRBD1	-	TRBJ1-2	CASSLGGADGYTF	TGTGCCAGCAGCCTAGGGGGCGCGGATGGCTACACCTTC
TRBV5-1	-	-	TRBJ2-2	CASSSEGRSTGELFF	TGCGCCAGCAGCTCGGAGGGCAGGAGCACCGGGGAGCTGTTTTTT
TRBV5-4	-	-	TRBJ1-5	CASSYGPPVSNQPQHF	TGTGCCAGCAGCTATGGCCCTCCCGTCAGCAATCAGCCCCAGCATTTT
TRBV5-1	TRBD1	-	TRBJ1-4	CASSLGGGTGDFNEKLFF	TGCGCCAGCAGCTTGGGAGGTGGGACAGGGGACTTTAATGAAAAACTGTTTTTT
TRBV5-1	TRBD1	-	TRBJ1-1	CASSWSGQPNTEAFF	TGCGCCAGCAGCTGGTCGGGACAGCCAAACACTGAAGCTTTCTTT
TRBV29-1	-	-	TRBJ2-6	CSVVSGNSGANVLTF	TGCAGCGTTGTGTCAGGGAACTCTGGGGCCAACGTCCTGACTTTC
TRBV29-1	-	-	TRBJ2-1	CSVEEQIGNEQFF	TGCAGCGTTGAAGAACAGATTGGTAATGAGCAGTTCTTC
TRBV4-1	TRBD1	-	TRBJ1-5	CASSHLGTGFLQPQHF	TGCGCCAGCAGCCACCTGGGGACAGGGTTTCTTCAGCCCCAGCATTTT
TRBV5-4	-	once	TRBJ2-5	CASSLRAGYPPGAQYF	TGTGCCAGCAGCTTGCGGGCGGGTTACCCCCCGGGGGCCCAGTACTTC
TRBV11-2	-	-	TRBJ1-6	CASSLDRQAYNSPLHF	TGTGCCAGCAGCTTAGATCGACAAGCCTATAATTCACCCCTCCACTTT
TRBV29-1	-	-	TRBJ2-2	CSAPHQNTGELFF	TGCAGCGCCCCCCATCAGAACACCGGGGAGCTGTTTTTT
TRBV5-1	TRBD1	once	TRBJ1-4	CASSPQGSSEKLFF	TGCGCCAGCAGCCCACAGGGGTCGAGTGAAAAACTGTTTTTT
TRBV27	-	-	TRBJ2-2	CASMGLTGELFF	TGTGCCAGCATGGGACTCACCGGGGAGCTGTTTTTT
TRBV20-1	-	-	TRBJ2-5	CSATGSETQYF	TGCAGTGCTACAGGTTCGGAGACCCAGTACTTC
TRBV30	TRBD2	-	TRBJ2-7	CAWSVGGLAGSLREQYF	TGTGCCTGGAGTGTAGGTGGACTAGCGGGGTCCTTGAGGGAGCAGTACTTC
TRBV7-9	-	-	TRBJ1-5	CASSETGTQPQHF	TGTGCCAGCAGCGAAACAGGGACTCAGCCCCAGCATTTT
TRBV24-1	TRBD2	-	TRBJ2-1	CATSDLQLAGGLNEQFF	TGTGCCACCAGTGATTTGCAGCTAGCGGGAGGATTAAATGAGCAGTTCTTC
TRBV7-8	TRBD1	-	TRBJ2-7	CASSPGTGQYEQYF	TGTGCCAGCAGCCCCGGGACAGGACAGTACGAGCAGTACTTC
TRBV27	-	once	TRBJ1-2	CASSSAGTNYGYTF	TGTGCCAGCAGTTCGGCGGGAACTAACTATGGCTACACCTTC
TRBV6-5	TRBD2	once	TRBJ2-3	CASRDSGGPGDTQYF	TGTGCCAGCAGGGACAGCGGGGGCCCGGGCGATACGCAGTATTTT
TRBV6-1	TRBD1	-	TRBJ2-4	CASSEAWTGVNKNIQYF	TGTGCCAGCAGTGAAGCGTGGACAGGGGTAAACAAAAACATTCAGTACTTC
TRBV6-5	-	-	TRBJ2-7	CASSYSMATPYEQYF	TGTGCCAGCAGTTACTCGATGGCCACCCCCTACGAGCAGTACTTC
TRBV5-1	TRBD1	-	TRBJ2-7	CASSYTGAEQYF	TGCGCCAGCAGCTATACAGGGGCCGAGCAGTACTTC
TRBV6-6	TRBD1	once	TRBJ2-7	CASSYSDRGYEQYF	TGTGCCAGCAGTTACTCCGACAGGGGATACGAGCAGTACTTC
TRBV10-3	TRBD1	-	TRBJ1-6	CAISIQGNSPLHF	TGTGCCATCAGTATACAGGGGAATTCACCCCTCCACTTT
TRBV7-9	-	-	TRBJ2-5	CASSVRGYPETQYF	TGTGCCAGCAGCGTACGGGGGTACCCAGAGACCCAGTACTTC
TRBV7-3	-	-	TRBJ2-1	CASSLKGGEQFF	TGTGCCAGCAGCTTAAAGGGCGGGGAGCAGTTCTTC
TRBV19	TRBD1	-	TRBJ1-5	CAGGQGRNQPQHF	TGTGCCGGCGGACAGGGACGCAATCAGCCCCAGCATTTT
TRBV7-9	-	-	TRBJ2-3	CASSLGPLETGVVSDTQYF	TGTGCCAGCAGCCTTGGCCCCCTAGAGACGGGAGTAGTGTCAGATACGCAGTATTTT
TRBV11-3	-	once	TRBJ1-1	CASSAQGNTEAFF	TGTGCCAGCAGCGCCCAGGGGAACACTGAAGCTTTCTTT
TRBV7-3	TRBD2	-	TRBJ2-5	CASSPGLAGGQETQYF	TGTGCCAGCAGCCCGGGACTAGCGGGAGGGCAAGAGACCCAGTACTTC
TRBV5-4	TRBD1	-	TRBJ2-1	CASSLGGDRGNNEQFF	TGTGCCAGCAGCTTGGGCGGGGACAGGGGGAACAATGAGCAGTTCTTC
TRBV30	-	-	TRBJ1-1	CAWSPPNRLFAEAFF	TGTGCCTGGAGTCCCCCCAACAGGTTGTTCGCTGAAGCTTTCTTT
TRBV27	-	-	TRBJ1-4	CASSPGHLNEKLFF	TGTGCCAGCAGTCCCGGACACCTTAATGAAAAACTGTTTTTT
TRBV5-1	TRBD1	-	TRBJ2-5	CASSPPTGLGETQYF	TGCGCCAGCAGCCCCCCGACAGGGTTGGGGGAGACCCAGTACTTC
TRBV10-3	TRBD1	-	TRBJ2-1	CAISESADRGNEQFF	TGTGCCATCAGTGAGTCAGCGGACAGGGGTAATGAGCAGTTCTTC
TRBV3-1/TRBV3-2	TRBD1	-	TRBJ1-1	CASSQPGGRDEAFF	TGTGCCAGCAGCCAACCAGGGGGCAGGGATGAAGCTTTCTTT
TRBV10-3	TRBD1	-	TRBJ1-1	CAISEQQGGSEAFF	TGTGCCATCAGTGAGCAACAGGGGGGGTCTGAAGCTTTCTTT
TRBV13	-	once	TRBJ1-2	CASSLGSGSSYGYTF	TGTGCCAGCAGCTTAGGTTCGGGGTCAAGCTATGGCTACACCTTC
TRBV24-1	TRBD1	few	TRBJ2-2	CATSDTGTGMSGELFF	TGTGCCACCAGTGACACCGGGACAGGGATGTCCGGGGAGCTGTTTTTT
TRBV5-1	TRBD1	-	TRBJ2-4	CASSRTGGVSNIQYF	TGCGCCAGCAGCCGGACAGGGGGGGTTTCGAACATTCAGTACTTC
TRBV30	TRBD2	-	TRBJ2-7	CAWSRGGGPREQYF	TGTGCCTGGAGCCGCGGGGGGGGACCGAGGGAGCAGTACTTC
TRBV7-8	-	-	TRBJ1-5	CASSGSGVEGQPQHF	TGTGCCAGCAGCGGATCGGGGGTGGAAGGTCAGCCCCAGCATTTT
TRBV2	TRBD1	-	TRBJ2-1	CASRRQGGGNEQFF	TGTGCCAGCAGACGACAGGGGGGTGGCAATGAGCAGTTCTTC
TRBV6-4	TRBD2	-	TRBJ2-2	CASSASLPIGLAGGSNTGELFF	TGTGCCAGCAGTGCCTCCCTTCCCATTGGACTAGCGGGAGGGTCGAACACCGGGGAGCTGTTTTTT
TRBV19	TRBD1	-	TRBJ2-1	CASSMVGQGAIYNEQFF	TGTGCCAGTAGTATGGTCGGACAGGGGGCGATCTACAATGAGCAGTTCTTC
TRBV6-6	-	-	TRBJ2-3	CASRRDSTDTQYF	TGTGCCAGCAGGCGGGACTCCACAGATACGCAGTATTTT
TRBV7-2	TRBD1	-	TRBJ1-2	CASSLAGGPSYGYTF	TGTGCCAGCAGCTTAGCAGGGGGCCCCTCGTATGGCTACACCTTC
TRBV30	TRBD2	-	TRBJ2-7	CAWRRLAASYEQYF	TGTGCCTGGAGACGTCTAGCGGCCTCCTACGAGCAGTACTTC
TRBV9	-	-	TRBJ2-7	CASSGTTSYEQYF	TGTGCCAGCAGCGGAACTACCTCCTACGAGCAGTACTTC
TRBV7-7	TRBD2	-	TRBJ2-5	CASSFGLAEGETQYF	TGTGCCAGCAGCTTTGGCCTAGCGGAGGGAGAGACCCAGTACTTC
TRBV11-2	-	-	TRBJ1-1	CASSSRQFSNTEAFF	TGTGCCAGCAGCTCGCGACAGTTCTCAAACACTGAAGCTTTCTTT